The rows below give T cell receptor beta chains drawn from one sample of a study of OX40 agonist ivuxolimab in advanced cancers. Assay: immunoSEQ multiplex PCR; the TCRdb copy retains only in-frame clones and omits some. Among around 66,000 clones listed, about 86% were seen once. The starting material was CD4+ or CD8+ T cells sorted from blood, obtained in a trial of the OX40 agonist ivuxolimab. The receptors here all came from an adult with an advanced solid tumor such as melanoma, head and neck, liver or kidney cancer. CDR3s include the opening cysteine and the closing phenylalanine or tryptophan. A D gene is named only where the DNA matches it firmly. Some rows mark clone size as missing; the rest say once, few, many or name a class of expanded clone.

>TRBV2|TRBJ1-1|NA|NA
TGTGCCAGCAGCCCCCTGTGGGAGTCTGAAGCTTTCTTT
CASSPLWESEAFF
>TRBV11-3|TRBJ2-3|TRBD1|NA
TGTGCCAGCAGCTCAAACACAGGGGGTGGCACAGATACGCAGTATTTT
CASSSNTGGGTDTQYF
>TRBV6-5|TRBJ1-2|TRBD1|NA
TGTGCCAGCAGTTACTCAGGGACAGGTGACCTCTATGGCTACACCTTC
CASSYSGTGDLYGYTF
>TRBV19|TRBJ2-5|NA|once
TGTGCCAGTAGTATATCGGCACAAGAGACCCAGTACTTC
CASSISAQETQYF
>TRBV5-1|TRBJ2-3|TRBD2|NA
TGCGCCAGCAGCGATACTAGCGGGGCAAATACGCAGTATTTT
CASSDTSGANTQYF
>TRBV6-5|TRBJ1-1|NA|NA
TGTGCCAGCAGTTTCTGGGGAACTATGGGGACTGAAGCTTTCTTT
CASSFWGTMGTEAFF
>TRBV7-8|TRBJ1-3|NA|NA
TGTGCCAGCAGCTTAGCGCTTGGAAACACCATATATTTT
CASSLALGNTIYF
>TRBV14|TRBJ2-2|NA|NA
TGTGCCAGCAGCCAAGATTTAGTGAACTCCCGAGGTGGGGAGCTGTTTTTT
CASSQDLVNSRGGELFF
>TRBV12-5|TRBJ1-2|NA|NA
TGTGCTAGTGGTTTAAATAACTATGGCTACACCTTC
CASGLNNYGYTF
>TRBV28|TRBJ2-7|TRBD1|NA
TGTGCCAGCAGTTTAGGGACCGGGACAGGGGTCCACGAGCAGTACTTC
CASSLGTGTGVHEQYF
>TRBV6-5|TRBJ1-4|NA|NA
TGTGCCAGCAGTTACTCGCAGTCGTCTGGCGAAAAACTGTTTTTT
CASSYSQSSGEKLFF
>TRBV27|TRBJ2-3|TRBD2|NA
TGTGCCAGCAGTTCCACAGCGGGGGGGCCGTCAGATACGCAGTATTTT
CASSSTAGGPSDTQYF
>TRBV6-1|TRBJ2-1|TRBD1|few
TGTGCCAGCAGCTCAGGGGGCGCAAGGTACAATGAGCAGTTCTTC
CASSSGGARYNEQFF
>TRBV6-9|TRBJ1-2|NA|few
TGTGCCAGCAGTGAAGTGGCTCAGGCTCATGGCTACACCTTC
CASSEVAQAHGYTF
>TRBV2|TRBJ2-3|NA|NA
TGTGCCAGCAGTGCCCTCGACAGAGGAGGCGGCACAGATACGCAGTATTTT
CASSALDRGGGTDTQYF
>TRBV18|TRBJ1-5|TRBD1|NA
TGTGCCAGCTCACCGGCCCCGGGACAGGGGATAAGCAATCAGCCCCAGCATTTT
CASSPAPGQGISNQPQHF
>TRBV23-1|TRBJ2-5|NA|NA
TGCGCCAGCGGGGGACGGCCTATCGTGGCCCAGTACTTC
CASGGRPIVAQYF
>TRBV7-3|TRBJ2-3|NA|once
TGTGCCAGCAGTCAGCCTTCAGGGGCCGGCTCGAGGACGCAGTATTTT
CASSQPSGAGSRTQYF
>TRBV11-3|TRBJ1-2|TRBD1|few
TGTGCCAGCAGCGGACAGGGAGGCTATGGCTACACCTTC
CASSGQGGYGYTF
>TRBV5-4|TRBJ2-3|TRBD1|NA
TGTGCCAGCAGCCCCTCGTTGACAGGGAAAGGCACAGATACGCAGTATTTT
CASSPSLTGKGTDTQYF
>TRBV6-1|TRBJ1-2|NA|NA
TGTGCCAGCAGTGCACGACCGCTCCCAGGAGCTAACTATGGCTACACCTTC
CASSARPLPGANYGYTF
>TRBV19|TRBJ1-5|TRBD1|NA
TGTGCCAGTAGTCACAGAGGACAGGGCAGGAGCAATCAGCCCCAGCATTTT
CASSHRGQGRSNQPQHF
>TRBV9|TRBJ1-2|NA|once
TGTGCCAGCAGCGCGGACGGAAGCTATGGCTACACCTTC
CASSADGSYGYTF
>TRBV28|TRBJ2-3|TRBD2|NA
TGTGCCAGCATTGTCAGCGGGGGGGAGAGAAATACGCAGTATTTT
CASIVSGGERNTQYF
>TRBV11-1|TRBJ2-7|NA|NA
TGTGCCAGCAGCTTAGCAGGGACACCCACTTTTGACGAGCAGTACTTC
CASSLAGTPTFDEQYF
>TRBV13|TRBJ2-5|NA|NA
TGTGCCAGCAGCTTAGGAAGGGGGGCAGGACTCCAAGAGACCCAGTACTTC
CASSLGRGAGLQETQYF
>TRBV7-9|TRBJ1-5|NA|NA
TGTGCCAGCAGCTTACAGGGTTCAAGCAATCAGCCCCAGCATTTT
CASSLQGSSNQPQHF
>TRBV12-2|TRBJ1-3|NA|once
TGTGCAAGTCGCTTAGATTGGGGGGTCTTGACTGGAAACACCATATATTTT
CASRLDWGVLTGNTIYF
>TRBV7-9|TRBJ1-2|NA|NA
TGTGCCAGCAGCCCGCGACTGAACTATGGCTACACCTTC
CASSPRLNYGYTF
>TRBV15|TRBJ1-2|NA|NA
TGTGCCACCAGCAGAGGTGGCAGCTATGGCTACACCTTC
CATSRGGSYGYTF
>TRBV19|TRBJ2-2|NA|NA
TGTGCCAGTAGTATACACAGCAAGAACACCGGGGAGCTGTTTTTT
CASSIHSKNTGELFF
>TRBV10-3|TRBJ1-5|NA|NA
TGTGCCATCAGTGAAACAAATCAGCCCCAGCATTTT
CAISETNQPQHF
>TRBV19|TRBJ2-7|NA|NA
TGTGCCAGTAGTACCCAGGCCCTAGGGGACGAGCAGTACTTC
CASSTQALGDEQYF
>TRBV19|TRBJ1-3|NA|NA
TGTGCCAGTAGTATGGACAGTAGCTCTGGAAACACCATATATTTT
CASSMDSSSGNTIYF
>TRBV7-2|TRBJ2-1|TRBD2|NA
TGTGCCAGCAGCTTGGCGGGGGGCAAGGACAATGAGCAGTTCTTC
CASSLAGGKDNEQFF
>TRBV19|TRBJ1-5|TRBD1|few
TGTGCCAGTAGTATAGTCGGGACAGGGGGCAATCAGCCCCAGCATTTT
CASSIVGTGGNQPQHF
>TRBV5-1|TRBJ1-3|NA|NA
TGCGCCAGCAGCTTGGGCCCCGGGGGGAGCGGAAACACCATATATTTT
CASSLGPGGSGNTIYF
>TRBV4-1|TRBJ1-5|NA|once
TGCGCCAGCAGCCAAGATCAGCGGGGGGGCATTCAGCCCCAGCATTTT
CASSQDQRGGIQPQHF
>TRBV5-1|TRBJ1-2|NA|NA
TGCGCCAGCAGCGCCGAGGGGCATTATGGCTACACCTTC
CASSAEGHYGYTF
>TRBV5-4|TRBJ1-2|NA|NA
TGTGCCAGCAGCTTGAGTGACAATCGGTATGGCTACACCTTC
CASSLSDNRYGYTF
>TRBV5-1|TRBJ2-3|TRBD2|NA
TGCGCCAGCAGCGTGACTAGCGGGGGGATAACAGATACGCAGTATTTT
CASSVTSGGITDTQYF
>TRBV7-2|TRBJ1-2|NA|few
TGTGCCAGCAGCTTAGAAGGGGGTGGCAACTATGGCTACACCTTC
CASSLEGGGNYGYTF
>TRBV6-6|TRBJ2-1|TRBD2|NA
TGTGCCAGCAGAGGACTAGCGGGGGGGCACTACAATGAGCAGTTCTTC
CASRGLAGGHYNEQFF
>TRBV14|TRBJ1-2|NA|few
TGTGCCAGCAGCCAAGCCGGACGGCAGAACTATGGCTACACCTTC
CASSQAGRQNYGYTF
>TRBV25-1|TRBJ2-3|TRBD2|NA
TGTGCCAGCAGTGAACCCCGCCTAGCGGGGGCAGATACGCAGTATTTT
CASSEPRLAGADTQYF
>TRBV19|TRBJ2-3|TRBD2|NA
TGTGCCAGTAGTCCCCGGACTAGCGGGGGGATCCGGGATACGCAGTATTTT
CASSPRTSGGIRDTQYF
>TRBV5-6|TRBJ1-4|TRBD1|NA
TGTGCCAGCAGCTTGGGGGGACAGGGGCTTGAAAAACTGTTTTTT
CASSLGGQGLEKLFF
>TRBV19|TRBJ1-2|TRBD1|NA
TGTGCCAGTAGTATAGGAGGGACAGGTCTTAATGGCTACACCTTC
CASSIGGTGLNGYTF
>TRBV11-2|TRBJ2-7|NA|NA
TGTGCCAGCAGCCCCCGGACAGTCTACGAGCAGTACTTC
CASSPRTVYEQYF
>TRBV18|TRBJ1-1|TRBD1|NA
TGTGCCAGCTCACCATTCCGACAGGGTACTGAAGCTTTCTTT
CASSPFRQGTEAFF
>TRBV7-8|TRBJ1-1|NA|NA
TGTGCCAGCAGCTTAGACAGGGTGAGCACTGAAGCTTTCTTT
CASSLDRVSTEAFF
>TRBV19|TRBJ1-6|NA|NA
TGTGCCAGTAATGGAGCGGGGGTCTCCTATAATTCACCCCTCCACTTT
CASNGAGVSYNSPLHF
>TRBV5-6|TRBJ1-4|TRBD1|NA
TGTGCCAGCAGCTTGACAGGGGGGACTAATGAAAAACTGTTTTTT
CASSLTGGTNEKLFF
>TRBV5-4|TRBJ2-6|NA|NA
TGTGCCAGCAGCTTGAACGGGGGCGCGGCCGGGGCCAACGTCCTGACTTTC
CASSLNGGAAGANVLTF
>TRBV5-4|TRBJ2-1|NA|NA
TGTGCCAGCAGCTTGGACGGGAGCTCCTACAATGAGCAGTTCTTC
CASSLDGSSYNEQFF
>TRBV19|TRBJ1-6|TRBD1|few
TGTGCCAGTAGTACTACCGGGACAGGGGGTCGCAGGGGTTCACCCCTCCACTTT
CASSTTGTGGRRGSPLHF